This T cell receptor (beta chain) appears in the sequencing data of a study of blood T cell repertoires in COVID-19. Under the authors' procedure: Reference gene primers were amplified, and this amplification served to estimate nucleated cell counts. Here immunoSEQ multiplex PCR was the method, and the copy in TCRdb shows in-frame clones only, minus some. The V and J calls and clone size are taken from that table; D and trimming were inferred from the DNA. The sample consists of around 260,000 clones, 88% of them appearing once. The germline V gene has CDR1 LGHDT and CDR2 YNNKEL (reference sequence). With 6 bases clipped from V and 0 bases from J, the junction kept 4 bases outside the gene matches. The CDR3 length is 15 residues.

The receptor was derived from a man aged 55 to 69 who had recovered from COVID-19. The chain links TRBV3-1 (or the pseudogene TRBV3-2) to TRBJ2-1, with TRBD1 matching 8 bases. Source material: peripheral blood. This chain's CDR3 is CASRSQGVSYNEQFF. The DNA for the CDR3 is TGTGCCAGCAGATCACAGGGGGTCTCCTACAATGAGCAGTTCTTC.